The clone carrying this T cell receptor (beta chain) was recorded only once. Using immunoSEQ multiplex PCR, the repertoire was profiled, and TCRdb retains in-frame clones only, with some absent. In the table there are around 90,000 clones, 85% to 90% of which are singletons. The data were taken from a study of control samples from healthy donors and cancer patients. Germline V gene lookup returns CDR1 MNHEY and CDR2 SVGAGI. With V trimmed by 0 bases and J by 1 base, 1 base remained unmatched. The CDR3 loop spans 15 amino acids. The chain links TRBV6-5 to TRBJ1-2; 8 bases fit TRBD1. The sequencing input was blood. The TCR sequence derives from a woman aged 40 to 50 in good health. CDR3 in amino acids: CASSYSGQGNYGYTF. The CDR3 DNA reads as TGTGCCAGCAGTTACTCCGGACAGGGTAACTATGGCTACACCTTC.